This TCR beta chain was recovered during a study of cytomegalovirus exposure and HLA in healthy donors. It was healthy bone marrow donors who served as donors. PCR was performed using 60 Vbeta and 13 Jbeta primers. Produced via immunoSEQ multiplex PCR; TCRdb's table is partial and in-frame only. The sample has some 120,000 clones; approximately 80% are singletons. The sequence derives from a man aged 40-55 years in good health and CMV-seronegative. The sample comprised PBMCs.

The CDR3 protein is CASSPEGREDTQYF. Here the CDR3 DNA reads TGTGCCAGCAGCCCAGAAGGGAGGGAAGATACGCAGTATTTT. The chain is built from TRBV7-8 and TRBJ2-3, with 7 bases matching TRBD2. Germline values: CDR1 SGHVS, CDR2 FQNEAQ. There are 14 residues in the CDR3. V dropped 5 bases and J dropped 5; count of bases not matched to a gene: 7.